This TCR beta chain was captured in a study of Ad26.COV2.S vaccination and SARS-CoV-2 variants. Study results and limitations: Total responses of T cells may have been underestimated by the analyses of TCR breadth and depth. People who got the vaccine had more spike-specific TCR breadth than people who got placebo. CD8+ and CD4+ T cells specific for spike reportedly responded with substantial breadth after vaccination.

Repertoires were generated with immunoSEQ multiplex PCR, while TCRdb's copy carries only in-frame clones and drops some. Seen here are approximately 480,000 clones, 70% to 90% observed once, and the top ten hold 13%. Sample treatment: approximately 18 received Ad26.COV2.S at low or high dose, single or two shots; about 5 received placebo; per-sample allocation not given. Day 63 following the first vaccine or placebo injection was when the samples were taken. The administered vaccine (an Ad26 vector) expressed Wuhan-strain SARS-CoV-2 spike. Worth noting for this clone: The target antigen is unknown.

The sequencing used peripheral blood, collected in a trial of Ad26.COV2.S vaccine versus placebo. The sequence derives from a person between 18 and 65 years old who received the Ad26.COV2.S COVID-19 vaccine or a placebo.

In DNA, the CDR3 is TGTGCCAGCAGTGACCTACCTGGAAACACCATATATTTT. Encoded protein: CASSDLPGNTIYF. This sequence joins TRBV2 and TRBJ1-3; D gene unclear. The CDR3 contains 13 residues. The germline CDR1 and CDR2 sequences are SNHLY and FYNNEI. Trimming pared 3 bases from V and 2 bases from J, leaving 5 bases between.